Listed below are T cell receptor beta chains from one sample, sequenced in a study of blood T cell repertoires in COVID-19. TCRdb keeps only in-frame clones here, not all; method: immunoSEQ multiplex PCR. The sample shows some 110,000 clones, less than 90% of them seen only once. Sequencing input: peripheral blood. These receptors all come from a human donor in a cohort sampled during active COVID-19. Each CDR3 is given with its conserved first and last residue. Fields, in order: V gene, J gene, CDR3 protein.

TRBV9	TRBJ2-7	CASSVAVGQSYEQYF
TRBV11-2	TRBJ2-2	CASSPTGRFEVPGELFF
TRBV4-3	TRBJ2-3	CASSPRAQDTQYF
TRBV11-2	TRBJ2-7	CASSLPAVATSRQYF
TRBV28	TRBJ1-2	CASSQTGFGYGYTF
TRBV5-6	TRBJ2-3	CASSLVGGQGGDTQYF
TRBV7-2	TRBJ1-5	CASSSKDWGPGQPQHF
TRBV28	TRBJ1-2	CASRTPGTIGYTF
TRBV7-8	TRBJ1-1	CASSPPRRQGTNTEAFF
TRBV19	TRBJ1-2	CASTRGANYGYTF
TRBV5-4	TRBJ1-4	CASSVDEKLFF
TRBV9	TRBJ2-7	CASSVVPSYEQYF
TRBV5-1	TRBJ2-3	CASSHGLGGFRDTQYF
TRBV19	TRBJ2-2	CASKKMGGRGYGELFF
TRBV4-1	TRBJ1-4	CASSQGQGNRRTNEKLFF
TRBV2	TRBJ2-1	CASSAQGSSYNEQFF
TRBV18	TRBJ1-3	CASSPPARGRLGGNTIYF
TRBV14	TRBJ2-3	CASRESSGSVWDTQYF
TRBV4-1	TRBJ1-2	CASSQEGSQRGYTF
TRBV6-2/TRBV6-3	TRBJ2-7	CASSYRLFRESYEQYF
TRBV4-1	TRBJ2-7	CASSKGGLAGGEGVREQYF
TRBV21-1	TRBJ2-1	CASSKELAFEQFF
TRBV7-9	TRBJ2-1	CAWQVGTSENNEQFF
TRBV30	TRBJ1-5	CAWRSTGSGNQPQHF
TRBV19	TRBJ2-7	CASSYRTSGAYEQYF
TRBV7-2	TRBJ2-1	CASSLTGTSWGNEQFF
TRBV5-1	TRBJ1-2	CASSSGQGDVYGYTF
TRBV19	TRBJ2-7	CASSIRQGLSYEQYF
TRBV21-1	TRBJ2-7	CASSKAPGRTYEQYF
TRBV5-1	TRBJ1-2	CASSSLKTGGERGGYTF
TRBV20-1	TRBJ1-1	CSVSPNTEAFF
TRBV11-2	TRBJ2-4	CASSPGDRNIQYF
TRBV9	TRBJ2-2	CASSPVVTGELFF
TRBV27	TRBJ2-2	CASSPWGGINTGELFF
TRBV28	TRBJ2-2	CASRTTGELFF
TRBV7-2	TRBJ2-7	CASSPAGPGGSLYEQYF
TRBV15	TRBJ1-2	CATSREEGTELYGYTF
TRBV28	TRBJ1-1	CASTPGGPNTEAFF
TRBV3-1/TRBV3-2	TRBJ2-5	CASSQAGSGSETQYF
TRBV19	TRBJ1-1	CASSIYPTGDEAFF
TRBV11-3	TRBJ2-1	CASSLFITGNEQFF
TRBV2	TRBJ2-2	CASSEYGLDTGELFF
TRBV27	TRBJ2-1	CASSWRGDRGLINEQFF
TRBV30	TRBJ2-5	CAWSARGTGQETQYF
TRBV15	TRBJ1-6	CATSRDWSGGSPLHF
TRBV28	TRBJ2-7	CASSWDSYEQYF
TRBV28	TRBJ1-6	CASRSLGLNSPLHF
TRBV5-1	TRBJ2-6	CASSLDSSGGANVLTF
TRBV15	TRBJ1-4	CATSAPDKTATNEKLFF
TRBV11-1	TRBJ1-4	CASSRQLTNEKLFF
TRBV7-3	TRBJ2-1	CASSSRREGNEQFF
TRBV11-3	TRBJ2-7	CASSPYETAPSYEQYF
TRBV25-1	TRBJ2-5	CAPLPYSPETQYF
TRBV6-1	TRBJ2-7	CASSEVFGGYEQYF